These T cell receptor beta chains were read from a single sample in a study of T cells after yellow fever vaccination. TCRdb passed the 5' RACE reads through MiXCR, listing each CDR3 protein once. Of nearly 350,000 distinct CDR3 sequences in the sample, 7% to 10% are singletons; the top ten hold approximately 16%. This specimen was PBMCs, taken about 41 days after the first yellow fever vaccination. Every receptor here comes from a young man who received the YFV17D yellow fever vaccine. Both conserved end residues are part of each CDR3. Fields, in order: CDR3 DNA, CDR3 protein, CDR3 length, D gene, clone size, V gene, J gene. D genes are given only for firm matches. Expanded clones are given a class, and other clones once, few, many or no size at all.

CDR3 DNA: TGCGCCAGCAGCTTGGACAGCACAGATACGCAGTATTTT
CDR3 protein: CASSLDSTDTQYF
CDR3 length: 13
D gene: .
clone size: many
V gene: TRBV5-1
J gene: TRBJ2-3

CDR3 DNA: TGCAGTGCTAGAGATCTCCTGGGACAGCTCCAAGAGACCCAGTACTTC
CDR3 protein: CSARDLLGQLQETQYF
CDR3 length: 16
D gene: TRBD1
clone size: few
V gene: TRBV20-1
J gene: TRBJ2-5

CDR3 DNA: TGCGCCAGCAGCCAAGAACTGGGGTTGGTGAACACTGAAGCTTTCTTT
CDR3 protein: CASSQELGLVNTEAFF
CDR3 length: 16
D gene: .
clone size: few
V gene: TRBV4-1
J gene: TRBJ1-1

CDR3 DNA: TGTGCCAGCAGCTCACAGGGGTCACCCCTCCACTTT
CDR3 protein: CASSSQGSPLHF
CDR3 length: 12
D gene: TRBD1
clone size: few
V gene: TRBV9
J gene: TRBJ1-6

CDR3 DNA: TGCGCCAGCAGCCCGGACAGACCGGGGGCCCTTAATGGCTACACCTTC
CDR3 protein: CASSPDRPGALNGYTF
CDR3 length: 16
D gene: .
clone size: few
V gene: TRBV5-1
J gene: TRBJ1-2

CDR3 DNA: TGTGCCAGCGGGGGAACAGGGGTCGGTCAAGAGACCCAGTACTTC
CDR3 protein: CASGGTGVGQETQYF
CDR3 length: 15
D gene: TRBD1
clone size: .
V gene: TRBV7-2
J gene: TRBJ2-5

CDR3 DNA: TGTGCCAGCAGCCAAGGTTATGACACCGGGGAGCTGTTTTTT
CDR3 protein: CASSQGYDTGELFF
CDR3 length: 14
D gene: .
clone size: once
V gene: TRBV3-1
J gene: TRBJ2-2

CDR3 DNA: TGTGCCAGCAGTAACCGGGACGTGTCCTACGAGCAGTACTTC
CDR3 protein: CASSNRDVSYEQYF
CDR3 length: 14
D gene: .
clone size: .
V gene: TRBV6-5
J gene: TRBJ2-7

CDR3 DNA: TGTGCCATCAGTGATAGGACAGGGACACTGACAGCTTTCTTT
CDR3 protein: CAISDRTGTLTAFF
CDR3 length: 14
D gene: TRBD1
clone size: few
V gene: TRBV10-3
J gene: TRBJ1-1

CDR3 DNA: TGTGCCATCAGGCTATCCGGGAGCACAGATACGCAGTATTTT
CDR3 protein: CAIRLSGSTDTQYF
CDR3 length: 14
D gene: .
clone size: few
V gene: TRBV10-3
J gene: TRBJ2-3

CDR3 DNA: TGTGCCTGGAGCCTGGGGCCCCCCTCTGGAAACACCATATATTTT
CDR3 protein: CAWSLGPPSGNTIYF
CDR3 length: 15
D gene: .
clone size: .
V gene: TRBV30
J gene: TRBJ1-3

CDR3 DNA: TGTGCCAGCTCACCCCCTTTCAACAAGGGACGGGCTGAAGCTTTCTTT
CDR3 protein: CASSPPFNKGRAEAFF
CDR3 length: 16
D gene: .
clone size: many
V gene: TRBV18
J gene: TRBJ1-1

CDR3 DNA: TGTGCCAGCAGCCTTCCATCCGGGACAGAGAACACTGAAGCTTTCTTT
CDR3 protein: CASSLPSGTENTEAFF
CDR3 length: 16
D gene: TRBD1
clone size: .
V gene: TRBV13
J gene: TRBJ1-1

CDR3 DNA: TGTGCCAGCAGTTTGGACGGCCACTCGTCCCATAATTCACCCCTCCACTTT
CDR3 protein: CASSLDGHSSHNSPLHF
CDR3 length: 17
D gene: .
clone size: .
V gene: TRBV12-3/TRBV12-4
J gene: TRBJ1-6

CDR3 DNA: TGCGCCAGCAGCCAAGGACCCGGACAGGGGAAGGAAAAACTGTTTTTT
CDR3 protein: CASSQGPGQGKEKLFF
CDR3 length: 16
D gene: TRBD1
clone size: .
V gene: TRBV4-1
J gene: TRBJ1-4

CDR3 DNA: TGCGCCAGCAGCCGAGTGTGGGGGAATAATCAGCCCCAGCATTTT
CDR3 protein: CASSRVWGNNQPQHF
CDR3 length: 15
D gene: .
clone size: .
V gene: TRBV4-1
J gene: TRBJ1-5

CDR3 DNA: TGTGCCAGCAGAACCGGTAATAATCGAATCTATGGCTACACCTTC
CDR3 protein: CASRTGNNRIYGYTF
CDR3 length: 15
D gene: .
clone size: few
V gene: TRBV6-2/TRBV6-3
J gene: TRBJ1-2

CDR3 DNA: TGCAGTGCGCGGACAGGGCCTAGCGGGGGACAAGAGACCCAGTACTTC
CDR3 protein: CSARTGPSGGQETQYF
CDR3 length: 16
D gene: TRBD2
clone size: .
V gene: TRBV20-1
J gene: TRBJ2-5

CDR3 DNA: TGTGCCAGCAGTTTAAGGGCGGGGGGGACCTACGAGCAGTACTTC
CDR3 protein: CASSLRAGGTYEQYF
CDR3 length: 15
D gene: TRBD2
clone size: few
V gene: TRBV12-3/TRBV12-4
J gene: TRBJ2-7

CDR3 DNA: TGTGCCAGCACCCTGGACAGGGGACAAAATGAGCAGTTCTTC
CDR3 protein: CASTLDRGQNEQFF
CDR3 length: 14
D gene: TRBD1
clone size: .
V gene: TRBV12-3/TRBV12-4
J gene: TRBJ2-1

CDR3 DNA: TGTGCCAGCAGCCAAGGGGGGGACCCACTCCCTATCCGTTTT
CDR3 protein: CASSQGGDPLPIRF
CDR3 length: 14
D gene: .
clone size: .
V gene: TRBV7-9
J gene: TRBJ1-5

CDR3 DNA: TGCGCCAGCAGCTTGTGGCGGGGACCCCAAGAGACCCAGTACTTC
CDR3 protein: CASSLWRGPQETQYF
CDR3 length: 15
D gene: .
clone size: few
V gene: TRBV5-1
J gene: TRBJ2-5

CDR3 DNA: TGTGCCAGCAGCTACCCACCGTACACTGAAGCTTTCTTT
CDR3 protein: CASSYPPYTEAFF
CDR3 length: 13
D gene: .
clone size: many
V gene: TRBV7-8
J gene: TRBJ1-1

CDR3 DNA: TGTGCCAGCAGCGTAGAGGGCGCCGGGGAGCTGTTTTTT
CDR3 protein: CASSVEGAGELFF
CDR3 length: 13
D gene: .
clone size: .
V gene: TRBV9
J gene: TRBJ2-2

CDR3 DNA: TGTGCCAGCAGCTTAACTAGCAATGAGCAGTTCTTC
CDR3 protein: CASSLTSNEQFF
CDR3 length: 12
D gene: .
clone size: many
V gene: TRBV27
J gene: TRBJ2-1

CDR3 DNA: TGTGCCAGCAGCCGGGACCGATCTAATGAAAAACTGTTTTTT
CDR3 protein: CASSRDRSNEKLFF
CDR3 length: 14
D gene: .
clone size: few
V gene: TRBV7-2
J gene: TRBJ1-4

CDR3 DNA: TGTGCCAGCAGTGAAGGATACAGGGTTTATGACGAGACCCAGTACTTC
CDR3 protein: CASSEGYRVYDETQYF
CDR3 length: 16
D gene: .
clone size: .
V gene: TRBV2
J gene: TRBJ2-5

CDR3 DNA: TGCGCCAGCAGCTTTTACAGGGTGAACACTGAAGCTTTCTTT
CDR3 protein: CASSFYRVNTEAFF
CDR3 length: 14
D gene: .
clone size: .
V gene: TRBV5-1
J gene: TRBJ1-1

CDR3 DNA: TGCAGCGGTAGAGCAACTAATGAAAAACTGTTTTTT
CDR3 protein: CSGRATNEKLFF
CDR3 length: 12
D gene: .
clone size: .
V gene: TRBV29-1
J gene: TRBJ1-4

CDR3 DNA: TGTGCCAGCAGTTTCGGGGACAGAGCTAGATATGGCTACACCTTC
CDR3 protein: CASSFGDRARYGYTF
CDR3 length: 15
D gene: TRBD1
clone size: many
V gene: TRBV12-3/TRBV12-4
J gene: TRBJ1-2

CDR3 DNA: TGTGCCAGCAAGTCCGGGACTACCGTATGGCAGTATTTT
CDR3 protein: CASKSGTTVWQYF
CDR3 length: 13
D gene: TRBD2
clone size: many
V gene: TRBV7-2
J gene: TRBJ2-3

CDR3 DNA: TGTGCCAGTTCTGTCGGAGTCCAGGGGGCGCGGGAGCAGTACTTC
CDR3 protein: CASSVGVQGAREQYF
CDR3 length: 15
D gene: TRBD1
clone size: few
V gene: TRBV3-1
J gene: TRBJ2-7

CDR3 DNA: TGTGCCAGCAGCTTAGTGGGGGCGCGCAATTCACCCCTCCACTTT
CDR3 protein: CASSLVGARNSPLHF
CDR3 length: 15
D gene: .
clone size: few
V gene: TRBV7-2
J gene: TRBJ1-6

CDR3 DNA: TGTGCCAGCAGCGACGAGAGGGGAGAGACCCAGTACTTC
CDR3 protein: CASSDERGETQYF
CDR3 length: 13
D gene: .
clone size: .
V gene: TRBV9
J gene: TRBJ2-5

CDR3 DNA: TGTGCCAGTAGTATAGATCTTGGGGGGGGCGAGAAGCCCCAGCATTTT
CDR3 protein: CASSIDLGGGEKPQHF
CDR3 length: 16
D gene: .
clone size: .
V gene: TRBV19
J gene: TRBJ1-5

CDR3 DNA: TGCAGTGCTAGTTCGTCCACAGGGGTGGGCTACGAGCAGTACTTC
CDR3 protein: CSASSSTGVGYEQYF
CDR3 length: 15
D gene: TRBD1
clone size: many
V gene: TRBV20-1
J gene: TRBJ2-7

CDR3 DNA: TGTGCCTGGAGGGGAAGCGATAACGGGGAGCTGTTTTTT
CDR3 protein: CAWRGSDNGELFF
CDR3 length: 13
D gene: .
clone size: .
V gene: TRBV30
J gene: TRBJ2-2

CDR3 DNA: TGTGCCAGCAGTGCCAGGGATCAGCCCCAGCATTTT
CDR3 protein: CASSARDQPQHF
CDR3 length: 12
D gene: .
clone size: few
V gene: TRBV25-1
J gene: TRBJ1-5

CDR3 DNA: TGTGCCAGCGGAACTACAGGGGAGGTTGGCTACACCTTC
CDR3 protein: CASGTTGEVGYTF
CDR3 length: 13
D gene: TRBD1
clone size: few
V gene: TRBV27
J gene: TRBJ1-2

CDR3 DNA: TGTGCCATCAGTGGTCCGAACACTGAAGCTTTCTTT
CDR3 protein: CAISGPNTEAFF
CDR3 length: 12
D gene: .
clone size: few
V gene: TRBV10-3
J gene: TRBJ1-1

CDR3 DNA: TGTACCCTCTGTTTTAGGCTAGCGGGGGGTCACTCCTACAATGAGCAGTTCTTC
CDR3 protein: CTLCFRLAGGHSYNEQFF
CDR3 length: 18
D gene: TRBD2
clone size: once
V gene: TRBV2
J gene: TRBJ2-1

CDR3 DNA: TGTGCCAGCTCACCACCGCTCGGGGGGCCCTCCTACAATGAGCAGTTCTTC
CDR3 protein: CASSPPLGGPSYNEQFF
CDR3 length: 17
D gene: .
clone size: .
V gene: TRBV18
J gene: TRBJ2-1

CDR3 DNA: TGTGCCAGCAGTTTTTGGGAGGCTGGAGAGACCCAGTACTTC
CDR3 protein: CASSFWEAGETQYF
CDR3 length: 14
D gene: .
clone size: few
V gene: TRBV12-3/TRBV12-4
J gene: TRBJ2-5

CDR3 DNA: TGTGCCAGCAGCTTGGGGGCCTCTGGGGCCAACGTCCTGACTTTC
CDR3 protein: CASSLGASGANVLTF
CDR3 length: 15
D gene: .
clone size: few
V gene: TRBV5-5
J gene: TRBJ2-6

CDR3 DNA: TGCAGTGCCCGGGACGGCAACAATGAGCAGTTCTTC
CDR3 protein: CSARDGNNEQFF
CDR3 length: 12
D gene: .
clone size: few
V gene: TRBV20-1
J gene: TRBJ2-1

CDR3 DNA: TGTGCCAGCAGCTTACGTGGGACTAGCGCCACTGAGCAGTTCTTC
CDR3 protein: CASSLRGTSATEQFF
CDR3 length: 15
D gene: TRBD2
clone size: .
V gene: TRBV7-9
J gene: TRBJ2-1

CDR3 DNA: TGTGCCAGCAGCAAATACAGGGACACTGAAGCTTTCTTT
CDR3 protein: CASSKYRDTEAFF
CDR3 length: 13
D gene: .
clone size: many
V gene: TRBV7-2
J gene: TRBJ1-1

CDR3 DNA: TGTGCCAGCAGCGAGACAGGGGTGAACACTGAAGCTTTCTTT
CDR3 protein: CASSETGVNTEAFF
CDR3 length: 14
D gene: TRBD1
clone size: few
V gene: TRBV9
J gene: TRBJ1-1

CDR3 DNA: TGCGCCAGCAGCTTGGATCACTCGAACACCGGGGAGCTGTTTTTT
CDR3 protein: CASSLDHSNTGELFF
CDR3 length: 15
D gene: .
clone size: few
V gene: TRBV5-1
J gene: TRBJ2-2

CDR3 DNA: TGCGCCAGCAGCTTGGTAGCGACCCGCACAGATACGCAGTATTTT
CDR3 protein: CASSLVATRTDTQYF
CDR3 length: 15
D gene: .
clone size: few
V gene: TRBV5-1
J gene: TRBJ2-3

CDR3 DNA: TGTGCCAGCAGCGTCTTAACCCCGAGCACAGATACGCAGTATTTT
CDR3 protein: CASSVLTPSTDTQYF
CDR3 length: 15
D gene: .
clone size: .
V gene: TRBV5-5
J gene: TRBJ2-3

CDR3 DNA: TGCAGTGCTATGGATCCCGGGACATTACGCACAGATACGCAGTATTTT
CDR3 protein: CSAMDPGTLRTDTQYF
CDR3 length: 16
D gene: .
clone size: .
V gene: TRBV20-1
J gene: TRBJ2-3

CDR3 DNA: TGTGCCAGCAGCTTAGTAGCTAGCGGGGGGGGCACAGATACGCAGTATTTT
CDR3 protein: CASSLVASGGGTDTQYF
CDR3 length: 17
D gene: TRBD2
clone size: medium-sized
V gene: TRBV7-2
J gene: TRBJ2-3

CDR3 DNA: TGTGCCAGCAGTCCAACCCTCACCAGAGATGAAAAACTGTTTTTT
CDR3 protein: CASSPTLTRDEKLFF
CDR3 length: 15
D gene: .
clone size: .
V gene: TRBV27
J gene: TRBJ1-4

CDR3 DNA: TGTGCCAGCAGCTTAGTTGCAGGACAGGGGGCGCGGGAAGCTTTCTTT
CDR3 protein: CASSLVAGQGAREAFF
CDR3 length: 16
D gene: TRBD1
clone size: few
V gene: TRBV7-2
J gene: TRBJ1-1

CDR3 DNA: TGTGCAAGTCGCTTCATAGGAGAAGAGACCCAGTACTTC
CDR3 protein: CASRFIGEETQYF
CDR3 length: 13
D gene: .
clone size: .
V gene: TRBV12-2
J gene: TRBJ2-5

CDR3 DNA: TGTGCCTGGAGTGTACTCTACGAGCAGTACTTC
CDR3 protein: CAWSVLYEQYF
CDR3 length: 11
D gene: .
clone size: .
V gene: TRBV30
J gene: TRBJ2-7

CDR3 DNA: TGTGCCAGCAGCTTATATGGCAGGGACACTGAAGCTTTCTTT
CDR3 protein: CASSLYGRDTEAFF
CDR3 length: 14
D gene: .
clone size: many
V gene: TRBV7-2
J gene: TRBJ1-1

CDR3 DNA: TGCAGTGCTACCGACAGATCCTACGAGCAGTACTTC
CDR3 protein: CSATDRSYEQYF
CDR3 length: 12
D gene: .
clone size: few
V gene: TRBV20-1
J gene: TRBJ2-7